The rows below give T cell receptor beta chains drawn from one sample of a study of control samples from healthy donors and cancer patients. The assay was immunoSEQ multiplex PCR, and TCRdb's table has in-frame clones only and misses some. The sample has 60,000 to 95,000 clones, over 65% seen once. Sample: blood. These receptors all come from a man aged 45-60 years in good health. Both conserved end residues are part of each CDR3. A D gene is named only where the DNA matches it firmly.

TRBJ2-7 . TRBV7-2 CASSLVPLVGAGEQYF TGTGCCAGCAGCTTAGTTCCCCTGGTGGGAGCAGGGGAGCAGTACTTC
TRBJ2-7 . TRBV11-2 CASSPLAGNFFEQYF TGTGCCAGCAGTCCACTAGCAGGGAATTTCTTCGAGCAGTACTTC
TRBJ2-6 TRBD1 TRBV27 CASSTTRGRSGANVLTF TGTGCCAGCAGCACAACCAGGGGGCGGTCTGGGGCCAACGTCCTGACTTTC
TRBJ2-6 . TRBV25-1 CASSLEGGYSGANVLTF TGTGCCAGCAGCCTGGAGGGGGGGTACTCTGGGGCCAACGTCCTGACTTTC
TRBJ1-4 TRBD1 TRBV14 CASSTPGQGNEKLFF TGTGCCAGCAGCACCCCGGGACAGGGAAATGAAAAACTGTTTTTT
TRBJ2-7 . TRBV6-6 CASSPPGLPHEQYF TGTGCCAGCAGCCCTCCGGGGCTCCCACACGAGCAGTACTTC
TRBJ1-1 . TRBV6-5 CASSRGTANTEAFF TGTGCCAGCAGTCGGGGGACGGCGAACACTGAAGCTTTCTTT
TRBJ2-1 TRBD2 TRBV10-2 CASRAGGPHEQFF TGCGCCAGCAGGGCGGGAGGGCCCCATGAGCAGTTCTTC
TRBJ2-7 . TRBV27 CASSLRGPYEQYF TGTGCCAGCAGTTTACGGGGGCCGTACGAGCAGTACTTC
TRBJ2-7 TRBD2 TRBV24-1 CATSDTGTSGRTHEQYF TGTGCCACCAGTGATACGGGGACTAGCGGGAGGACCCACGAGCAGTACTTC
TRBJ1-2 . TRBV21-1 CASSKGTRVDGYTF TGTGCCAGCAGCAAGGGGACTCGGGTCGATGGCTACACCTTC
TRBJ1-2 . TRBV4-3 CASSQEQGPTPGIDGYTF TGCGCCAGCAGCCAAGAACAGGGCCCTACTCCTGGAATTGATGGCTACACCTTC
TRBJ1-1 . TRBV7-8 CASSLDTGTGNTEAFF TGTGCCAGCAGCTTAGACACCGGGACGGGGAACACTGAAGCTTTCTTT